The TCR beta chain described here comes from a study of response to subunit inactivated influenza vaccine. TCRdb re-called the RT-PCR reads with MiXCR, one entry per CDR3 protein. The table has roughly 710,000 distinct CDR3 sequences, 13% to 15% seen once. General study points: The study's authors posited that every seasonal influenza vaccination enlists few new T cells.

Germline V gene sequence: CDR1 SGHAT, CDR2 FQDESV (reference sequence). This CDR3 comprises 18 residues. J was trimmed by 2 bases and V by 5 bases; bases with no gene match: 15. There are a few counts of this clonotype. What it binds is unknown. The rearrangement links TRBV11-1 to TRBJ2-1, with 7 bases fitting TRBD2. This material consisted of PBMCs from blood, taken about 14 days before vaccination. The clonotype was recovered from a man aged 45 to 65 who received an inactivated influenza vaccine. The chain's CDR3 is CASSPSSLASGPYNEQFF. The CDR3 nucleotides are TGTGCCAGCAGCCCAAGTTCGTTGGCTAGCGGCCCCTACAATGAGCAGTTCTTC.